The next 19 T cell receptor beta chains were all read from a single sample in a study of early T cells in non-severe SARS-CoV-2 infection. TCRdb re-derived calls from the 5' RACE reads in MiXCR, one entry per CDR3 protein. The table lists 25,000 to 30,000 distinct CDR3 sequences, approximately 6.4% of them singletons. Sequenced here: whole blood, sampled at baseline. The receptors were gathered from an adult who was a healthcare worker with PCR-confirmed SARS-CoV-2 infection or an uninfected control (not recorded which).

On this clonotype itself: This may come from a read error, since a much larger clone is one base off. V gene TRBV18 combines with J gene TRBJ2-1; D not certain. The CDR3 spans 10 residues. Germline V gives CDR1 KGHSH, CDR2 LQKENI. The V end was cut by 8 bases, the J end by 12 bases, with 11 bases between. The CDR3 DNA follows: TGTGCCAGCGTTTTTGGTGGGCAGTTCTTC. Translated: CASVFGGQFF.

There are many counts of this clonotype. The chain combines TRBV7-6 with TRBJ1-4, with D possibly being TRBD1 (5 bases). With 0 bases removed from V and 7 bases from J, the gap between germline ends came to 15 bases. This CDR3 contains 16 residues. The V gene's germline CDR1 is SGHVS and CDR2 FNYEAQ. The CDR3 sequence: CASSLAGDQRGEKLFF. CDR3 sequence (DNA): TGTGCCAGCAGCTTAGCGGGGGACCAGAGGGGTGAAAAACTGTTTTTT.

This clonotype is medium-sized in the sample. The J gene is TRBJ2-1, the V gene TRBV19; 15 positions match TRBD2. From germline, CDR1 is LNHDA and CDR2 SQIVND (reference sequence). The junction had 10 bases not matched to a gene; V was cut back by 7 bases and J by 3 bases. The CDR3 loop spans 18 amino acids. The CDR3 DNA is TGTGCCAGTACCCCCACGGGACTAGCGGGGGGATTCTACAATGAGCAGTTCTTC. Translating it yields CASTPTGLAGGFYNEQFF.

The rearrangement joins TRBV12-5 to TRBJ2-5, with D perhaps matching TRBD1 (6 bases). This CDR3 region has 17 residues. The germline V gene has CDR1 LGHNT and CDR2 FRNRAP. Between the trimmed V and J ends, which lost 7 bases and 5 bases, there was a span of 26 bases. Here the CDR3 reads CASAHFRDKYVKETQYF. The CDR3 region has the DNA TGTGCTAGTGCCCATTTCAGGGACAAGTATGTTAAGGAGACCCAGTACTTC.

The gene calls are TRBV15 and TRBJ1-1; D is perhaps TRBD1 (6 bases). Germline CDR1 reads LNHNV; CDR2 reads YYDKDF (reference sequence). This CDR3 is 15 amino acids long. V lost 4 bases to trimming and J lost 5 bases, with 17 bases between them. The CDR3 region is CATSIGSGARTEAFF. Written as DNA, the CDR3 is TGTGCCACCAGCATCGGTTCGGGGGCGAGGACTGAAGCTTTCTTT.

In its sample, this clonotype was seen many times. This chain joins TRBV15 and TRBJ2-1; D call uncertain. CDR3 length: 13 residues. The germline gives CDR1 LNHNV, CDR2 YYDKDF (reference sequence). V was pared by 0 bases and J by 7 bases, with 7 bases between. The CDR3, as DNA: TGTGCCACCAGCAGAGACGTGGGTAATGAGCAGTTCTTC. Translation: CATSRDVGNEQFF.

Ten or more counts support this clonotype. J is TRBJ2-1 and V is TRBV6-2 or TRBV6-3, with D unresolved. The length of the CDR3 is 13 residues. The germline V gene encodes CDR1 MNHEY and CDR2 SVGEGT. Trimming pared 6 bases from V and 4 bases from J, leaving 10 bases between. The CDR3 sequence is CASRGWDYNEQFF. The DNA of the CDR3 is TGTGCCAGCAGAGGTTGGGATTACAATGAGCAGTTCTTC.

This clonotype was detected a few times. The V and J genes are TRBV28 and TRBJ2-5; D ambiguous. Germline CDR1 reads MDHEN; CDR2 reads SYDVKM. CDR3 size: 13 residues. V was clipped by 2 bases and J by 3 bases, with 7 bases between them. DNA for the CDR3: TGTGCCAGCAGTTTACCCCAGAAAGAGACCCAGTACTTC. Protein: CASSLPQKETQYF.

This clonotype has a count of ten or more. The gene calls are TRBV7-8 and TRBJ1-1; a possible D gene is TRBD1 (6 bases). The V gene's germline CDR1 is SGHVS and CDR2 FQNEAQ. V shed 5 bases and J shed 7 bases, with 17 bases lying between them. This CDR3 contains 14 residues. Written as DNA, the CDR3 is TGTGCCAGCAGCCCAGGGGCTCCTCCCGGTGAAGCTTTCTTT. Residues: CASSPGAPPGEAFF.

This clonotype occurred many times. This rearrangement joins TRBV7-6 to TRBJ1-3, with unresolved D. CDR3 length: 15 residues. Trimming cost V 1 base and J 4 bases, with 11 bases left between them. Germline V CDR1 and CDR2: SGHVS, FNYEAQ. DNA for the CDR3: TGTGCCAGCAGCTTAGGTTACGGTTCGGGAAACACCATATATTTT. Amino acids: CASSLGYGSGNTIYF.

This clonotype was detected ten times or more. This chain connects TRBV5-5 to TRBJ1-4; a weak D match, TRBD1 (6 bases). The germline V and J ends were trimmed by 4 bases and 3 bases, with 13 bases remaining between them. The CDR3 runs 15 residues. CDR1 and CDR2 (germline): SGHKS, YYEKEE (reference sequence). The CDR3 region is CASSESDSSNEKLFF. In DNA form, the CDR3 reads TGTGCCAGCAGCGAGTCGGACAGTTCTAATGAAAAACTGTTTTTT.

This clonotype was detected ten times or more. The rearrangement links TRBV27 to TRBJ2-7; D might be TRBD2 (6 bases). The germline gives CDR1 MNHEY, CDR2 SMNVEV (reference sequence). V gave up 5 bases and J gave up 4 bases, with 18 bases separating them. The CDR3 has 15 amino acids. CDR3 DNA sequence: TGTGCCAGCAGTCCCCGGTTGGGAGGACCTTACGAGCAGTACTTC. Translated, it gives CASSPRLGGPYEQYF.

This clonotype was found a few times. V is TRBV30 and J is TRBJ2-1; 8 bases are shared with TRBD2. There are 18 residues in the CDR3. V lost 1 base to trimming and J lost 0 bases; unmatched junction nucleotides: 11. Germline V CDR1 and CDR2: GTSNPN, SVGIG (reference sequence). The CDR3 DNA reads TGTGCCTGGAGTGGGGTTTTAGTAGCGGGAAGCTCCTACAATGAGCAGTTCTTC. This encodes CAWSGVLVAGSSYNEQFF.

Regarding this clonotype: Relative to the germline gene, one junction end is altered; a read error may explain this. The rearrangement uses TRBV12-3 or TRBV12-4 and TRBJ1-1; D gene unclear. The CDR3 sequence is 13 residues long. CDR3 bases: TGTGTCAGCAGCTATACAGAAAACACTGAAGCTTTCTTT. Its translation is CVSSYTENTEAFF.

In its sample, this clonotype was seen a few times. The V gene is TRBV12-5, the J gene TRBJ2-2; 11 bases agree with TRBD2. The CDR3 length is 18 residues. CDR1 is LGHNT and CDR2 is FRNRAP in the germline V gene. Germline trimming cut 2 bases from V and 7 bases from J; bases unmatched to any gene: 12. This chain's CDR3 is CASGLTYLAGGRNGELFF. The CDR3 DNA is TGTGCTAGTGGTTTGACCTACCTAGCGGGAGGACGGAACGGGGAGCTGTTTTTT.

The chain couples TRBV4-3 to TRBJ2-1; no clear D. CDR3 length equals 13 residues. Germline CDR1 LGHNA, CDR2 YSLEER. Trimming took 0 bases from V and 4 from J, leaving 4 bases between them. The CDR3 region is CASSQEQYNEQFF. DNA for the CDR3: TGCGCCAGCAGCCAAGAACAGTACAATGAGCAGTTCTTC.

Points on this clonotype: The germline gene is not matched at one end of the junction; a read error may be the cause. This sequence joins TRBV12-3 or TRBV12-4 and TRBJ1-2; 7 bases line up with TRBD1. The CDR3 is made up of 14 amino acids. The CDR3 DNA follows: TGTGCCAGCAGTCAACAGGGGCCTAACTATAGCTACACCTTC. Protein product: CASSQQGPNYSYTF.

This clonotype was seen repeatedly, ten times or more. The gene calls are TRBV7-9 and TRBJ2-7; D perhaps matches TRBD1 (6 bases). This CDR3 has 14 residues. V shed 5 bases and J shed 0 bases, with 11 bases lying between them. Per germline, CDR1 SEHNR and CDR2 FQNEAQ (reference sequence). The CDR3 nucleotides read TGTGCCAGCAGCCTGACAGGTTCCTCCTACGAGCAGTACTTC. Amino acids: CASSLTGSSYEQYF.

This clonotype has a count of ten or more. J is TRBJ2-3 and V is TRBV6-2 or TRBV6-3, with 9 positions matching TRBD2. The CDR3 totals 14 residues. Germline-derived CDR1 and CDR2 are MNHEY and SVGEGT. Trimming cost V 8 bases and J 2 bases; bases outside gene matches: 5. The CDR3 bases are TGTGCCAGCTATCGCGGGGGGGCCACAGATACGCAGTATTTT. Amino acids: CASYRGGATDTQYF.